One and the same sample provided the 20 T cell receptor beta chains below, sequenced in a study of T cells in Graves' hyperthyroidism and ophthalmopathy. The source material, RNA transcripts, was used to amplify TCR beta CDR3 regions. First-round RT-PCR of the TCR CDR3 relied on the HTBI primer set. TCRdb re-derived calls from the multiplex PCR reads in MiXCR, one entry per CDR3 protein. The sample holds around 760,000 distinct CDR3 sequences, 35% seen once. Material: blood. These receptors all come from a woman between 40 and 50 years old with Graves' hyperthyroidism.

This clonotype was seen at least ten times. The CDR3 DNA reads as TGCAGCGTTGGAAGGGGCTACGAGCAGTACTTC. This codes for CSVGRGYEQYF. V usage is TRBV29-1 and J usage is TRBJ2-7, with D maybe TRBD1 (5 bases). CDR3 length equals 11 residues. The V end was cut by 4 bases, the J end by 3 bases, with 7 bases between. Germline V gives CDR1 SQVTM, CDR2 ANQGSEA.

The chain uses TRBV12-3 or TRBV12-4 and TRBJ1-2, with D unclear. CDR3 length: 15 residues. Trimming pared 1 base from V and 8 bases from J, leaving 17 bases between. The CDR3 region is CASSLGNSGKLGYTF. The DNA of the CDR3 is TGTGCCAGCAGTTTAGGGAACAGCGGAAAGCTCGGCTACACCTTC.

The chain combines TRBV7-8 with TRBJ2-7; either TRBD1 or TRBD2 may fit D (6 bases each). The CDR3 is 14 residues long. The V gene lost 4 bases and the J gene lost 3 bases, with 13 bases spanning the gap. CDR1 and CDR2 from the germline V gene are SGHVS and FQNEAQ. The CDR3 nucleotides read TGTGCCAGCAGCTCAGGAGGGGGGCACTACGAGCAGTACTTC. Protein product: CASSSGGGHYEQYF.

CDR3 nucleotide sequence: TGCAGTGCTAGAGAGGCGCGTACAAACACTGAAGCTTTCTTT. It yields the protein CSAREARTNTEAFF. The chain recombines TRBV20-1 with TRBJ1-1; D gene uncertain. Trimming removed 0 bases at V and 2 bases at J, with 10 bases between. Germline assignment: CDR1 DFQATT and CDR2 SNEGSKA (reference sequence). There are 14 residues in the CDR3.

Turning to this clonotype: This may be a read error: a much more frequent sequence differs by one nucleotide. The chain carries TRBV7-8 and TRBJ2-5, with a tentative D call TRBD2 (7 bases). The germline gives CDR1 SGHVS, CDR2 FQNEAQ. This CDR3 spans 16 amino acids. V was cut by 5 bases and J by 1 base, with 17 bases left in between. CDR3 amino acids: CASSRGHSGPQETQYF. CDR3 in DNA: TGTGCCAGCAGCCGGGGACATAGCGGGCCCCAAGAGACCCAGTACTTC.

This clonotype was counted many times. CDR3 nucleotides: TGTGCCAGCAACGAGGGGGGGTCGGAGACCCAGTACTTC. This sequence encodes CASNEGGSETQYF. The gene calls are TRBV2 and TRBJ2-5, with D perhaps matching TRBD2 (7 bases). The CDR3 length is 13 residues. V lost 7 bases, J lost 5 bases, and 14 bases lay in between. Germline CDR1 is SNHLY and CDR2 is FYNNEI.

The chain joins TRBV14 to TRBJ1-2; D uncertain. Trimming removed 0 bases at V and 4 bases at J, with 9 bases between. CDR3 size: 14 residues. Germline CDR1 SGHDN, CDR2 FVKESK. The chain's CDR3 is CASSQEVPSYGYTF. CDR3 DNA sequence: TGTGCCAGCAGCCAAGAGGTCCCCTCCTATGGCTACACCTTC.

The V and J genes are TRBV29-1 and TRBJ1-5; 8 bases fit TRBD1. This CDR3 has 12 amino acids. CDR1 and CDR2 (germline): SQVTM, ANQGSEA. V lost 6 bases to trimming and J lost 11 bases; unmatched junction nucleotides: 9. CDR3 in DNA: TGCAGCGTGGACAGGGAGGGGGAGACCCAGCATTTT. It encodes CSVDREGETQHF.

This chain uses TRBV20-1 with TRBJ2-7; 12 bases align to TRBD2. CDR3 length equals 17 residues. Germline trimming cut 4 bases from V and 4 bases from J; bases unmatched to any gene: 14. Germline V gene data show CDR1 as DFQATT and CDR2 as SNEGSKA (reference sequence). The CDR3 spells CSAMGLAGGPGVYEQYF. The CDR3 bases are TGCAGTGCTATGGGGCTAGCGGGAGGGCCAGGCGTATACGAGCAGTACTTC.

The sample holds many counts of this clonotype. J is TRBJ2-5 and V is TRBV6-6; D is undetermined. Germline CDR1 is MNHNY and CDR2 is SVGAGI (reference sequence). Trimming removed 2 bases at V and 2 bases at J, with 15 bases between. The length of the CDR3 is 16 residues. CDR3 sequence: CASSYPTTVLQETQYF. The CDR3 DNA reads TGTGCCAGCAGTTACCCCACGACGGTCCTACAAGAGACCCAGTACTTC.

This clonotype showed up many times. The V gene is TRBV7-2, the J gene TRBJ1-2; D is uncertain. The V gene's germline CDR1 is SGHTA and CDR2 FQGNSA. The CDR3 sequence is 13 residues long. V was shortened by 4 bases and J by 7 bases, with 13 bases between the two germline ends. In nucleotides, the CDR3 is TGTGCCAGCAGCTCCGTAGTTCCCCCTGGCTACACCTTC. Translating it yields CASSSVVPPGYTF.

Remarks on this clonotype: This may be a read error, as it is one base from a much larger clone. This chain joins TRBV2 and TRBJ2-7; D is possibly TRBD2 (6 bases). V shed 3 bases and J shed 4 bases, with 7 bases lying between them. The CDR3 extends over 12 amino acids. The germline V gene encodes CDR1 SNHLY and CDR2 FYNNEI. Here the CDR3 reads CASSETSYEQYF. The CDR3 nucleotides are TGTGCCAGCAGTGAGACTAGTTACGAGCAGTACTTC.

There are many counts of this clonotype. V usage is TRBV12-3 or TRBV12-4 and J usage is TRBJ1-2, with 7 bases lining up with TRBD1. The CDR3 contains 13 residues. V lost 6 bases and J lost 6; bases outside the gene matches: 7. The DNA for the CDR3 is TGTGCCAGCAGCACGACAGGGCTCAATGGCTACACCTTC. Translation: CASSTTGLNGYTF.

The chain employs TRBV19 and TRBJ2-2; D unclear. The germline CDR1 and CDR2 sequences are LNHDA and SQIVND (reference sequence). Trimming left V 6 bases short and J 5 bases short, with 16 bases between. The CDR3 contains 15 residues. CDR3 sequence reads: CASSPSGGSTGELFF. In DNA, the CDR3 is TGTGCCAGTAGCCCAAGTGGCGGCTCTACCGGGGAGCTGTTTTTT.

There are many counts of this clonotype. The V call is TRBV10-3, the J call TRBJ2-7, with 11 bases identical to TRBD2. V trimming: 10 bases; J trimming: 3 bases; junction bases outside the gene matches: 8. Per the germline V gene, CDR1 is ENHRY and CDR2 is SYGVKD. The CDR3 contains 14 residues. This chain's CDR3 is CASVGGTSGYEQYF. Written as DNA, the CDR3 is TGTGCCAGTGTAGGCGGGACTAGCGGCTACGAGCAGTACTTC.

The chain couples TRBV5-6 to TRBJ1-1, with D perhaps matching TRBD1 (5 bases). The CDR3 totals 17 residues. The germline CDR1 and CDR2 sequences are SGHDT and YYEEEE. Trimming removed 0 bases at V and 5 bases at J, with 20 bases between. The DNA of the CDR3 is TGTGCCAGCAGCTTGGGCGGGGCGGGGAGGGGAAGAACTGAAGCTTTCTTT. Encoded protein: CASSLGGAGRGRTEAFF.

Remarks on this clonotype: At one end the junction does not follow the germline gene, possibly because of a read error. V gene TRBV6-6 combines with J gene TRBJ1-6; D not certain. Germline V gene lookup returns CDR1 MNHNY and CDR2 SVGAGI (reference sequence). This CDR3 is 16 amino acids long. The CDR3 is CASSYSPDGGNSPLHF. CDR3 nucleotide sequence: TGTGCCAGCAGCTACTCCCCGGACGGTGGGAATTCACCCCTCCACTTT.

The CDR3 reads CASSPLAGFQETQYF. CDR3 bases: TGTGCCAGCTCACCGCTAGCGGGATTTCAAGAGACCCAGTACTTC. The rearrangement links TRBV25-1 to TRBJ2-5, with TRBD2 identical over 9 bases. CDR1 MGHDK and CDR2 SYGVNS come from the germline V gene. The V gene end was trimmed by 8 bases and the J gene end by 2 bases; junction bases not matched to a gene: 9. This CDR3 region has 15 residues.

The chain employs TRBV4-3 and TRBJ1-2; the D is unclear. Deletions cut 1 base from V and 4 bases from J, with 13 bases between. The CDR3 totals 15 residues. Looked up from germline, CDR1 is LGHNA and CDR2 is YSLEER. The CDR3 bases are TGCGCCAGCAGCCAAGTTACTGTCTCCCCCTATGGCTACACCTTC. The encoded protein is CASSQVTVSPYGYTF.

This clonotype was counted at least ten times. The chain links TRBV19 to TRBJ1-2; 8 bases agree with TRBD1. V gave up 10 bases and J gave up 0 bases; unmatched junction bases: 4. The germline gives CDR1 LNHDA, CDR2 SQIVND (reference sequence). The CDR3 consists of 13 residues. CDR3 loop: CATDRGTNYGYTF. CDR3 DNA sequence: TGTGCCACCGACAGGGGTACTAACTATGGCTACACCTTC.